This paragraph covers one T cell receptor (beta chain) sequence. Its antigen target is currently unknown. No quality values exist for individual bases; no much larger clone is one base distant. This sample is part of a study of blood T cell repertoires in COVID-19 (dated by TCRdb to the early 2020s). The study in broad terms: Samples from collaborators originated in the United States, Italy and Spain and spanned both the acute and convalescent phases of COVID-19. The material from the prospective study consisted of cDNA or gDNA derived from T cells, B-cell-depleted T cells, or PBMCs. The dataset comprised deeply sampled blood TCRbeta repertoires from subjects exposed to, actively infected with, or recovered from COVID-19. The repertoires were released in a freely available public database meant as a resource for research on the immune response to SARS-CoV-2. Samples came from the ongoing ImmuneRACE study (first 160 participants) plus 1,254 subjects from 6 global collaborators. Sample metadata almost always included a de-identified subject ID, COVID-19 status, age in years and sex. Where available, HLA class I and class II types were taken from metadata supplied by the sample provider and were not determined by assay-based typing. The paper as a whole reports these results and caveats: Clinical and demographic metadata were provided uncurated, with the amount varying by source and participant.

A second Seattle source provided samples from volunteer blood donors who had recovered from COVID-19. Whole blood was collected in K2EDTA tubes by collaborating institutions according to the institutions' own protocols. For TCRbeta analysis, collaborators shipped samples in one of three forms: frozen whole blood, isolated PBMCs, or DNA extracted from either of those sample types. TCRbeta CDR3 regions were amplified from genomic DNA using the immunoSEQ Assay, a bias-controlled multiplex PCR. The paper's data handling went like this. The number of nucleated cells in each sample was estimated from the amplification of reference gene primers within the assay. To quantify the absolute abundance of each unique TCRbeta CDR3 rearrangement, sequence reads were collapsed and filtered. For each sample, productive Simpson clonality was calculated as the square root of Simpson's diversity index across productive rearrangements. TCRdb's version of the immuneACCESS table is confined to in-frame rearrangements and falls short of the full clone set. An unresolved V gene accounts for under half of the shortfall where checked; the remainder is of unknown origin. V and J calls and clone size are as listed in that table; D and trimming were resolved from the DNA. The sample table shows fewer than 300,000 clones, and 87% are seen once. The ten largest account for 1.5% of the sample.

Sequencing used peripheral blood. The receptor was derived from a woman between 40 and 55 years old who had recovered from COVID-19.

The nucleotide sequence reads as follows: TGTGCCAGCAGCCGTACAGCGGGCTACAGGAATTCACCCCTCCACTTT. Protein translation: CASSRTAGYRNSPLHF. The rearranged chain carries TRBV7-3 and TRBJ1-6; TRBD1 might be the D gene, on 5 matching bases. The CDR3 goes from the cysteine to the phenylalanine over 16 residues. Just CDR3 DNA is preserved here, 48 bases in frame from base 1. The germline V gene supplies CDR1 SGHTA and CDR2 FQGTGA. Between the V and J ends, shortened by 5 bases and 7 bases respectively, the junction contains 18 bases.